The clone carrying this T cell receptor (beta chain) was counted a few times. The data belong to a study of beta chain features in type 1 diabetes. There are 14 residues in the CDR3. Trimming removed 0 bases from V and 10 bases from J, with 13 bases in between. CDR1 SGDLS and CDR2 YYNGEE come from the germline V gene. Expressed TCRB transcripts were sequenced after all isolated RNA was converted to cDNA. The assay was immunoSEQ multiplex PCR, and TCRdb's table has in-frame clones only and misses some. The sample has about 150,000 clones, over 8.5% seen once. This sequence was found in a man between 18 and 29 years old in good health. The chain combines TRBV9 with TRBJ1-4; D not certain. The sequenced material came from central memory CD4+ T cells from blood. The CDR3 bases are TGTGCCAGCAGCGTAGACCCGTTTGAGGGAAAACTGTTTTTT. Amino acid sequence: CASSVDPFEGKLFF. Filled out from reference TRBV9 and TRBJ1-4, the complete variable domain reads DSGVTQTPKHLITATGQRVTLRCSPRSGDLSVYWYQQSLDQGLQFLIQYYNGEERAKGNILERFSAQQFPDLHSELNLSSLELGDSALYFCASSVDPFEGKLFFGSGTQLSVL.